This TCR beta chain was captured in a study of CD8+ T cells in alopecia areata (dated by TCRdb to the late 2010s). In terms of the full investigation: The treated patients took part in an open-label pilot trial in which moderate-to-severe alopecia areata was treated with oral tofacitinib at 5 to 10 mg twice daily. Tofacitinib was given for 6 to 18 months, followed by 6 months of follow-up off drug to assess delayed response and recurrence. Disease severity in treated patients was measured with the SALT score, which quantifies the percentage of affected scalp surface area. To study T cell clonal expansion in alopecia areata, the researchers applied high-throughput TCRbeta sequencing to both the C3H/HeJ mouse model and human patients. Human TCRbeta sequencing covered scalp tissue and sorted CD4+ and CD8+ peripheral blood T cells from patchy and totalis/universalis alopecia areata patients and healthy controls. Patients on tofacitinib were biopsied at baseline and after 4 and 24 weeks of treatment, and several of the patients also had a later scalp biopsy. Scalp clonality was compared across normal scalp (n=4), patchy alopecia areata scalp (n=8), and alopecia totalis/universalis scalp (n=8). The RNA source kit depended on sample type: the PAXgene miRNA kit for fixed scalp, the miRNeasy kit for PBMCs, and the RNeasy kit for mouse skin. immunoSEQ multiplex PCR using 35 Vbeta forward primers and 13 Jbeta reverse primers was used to amplify TCRbeta CDR3 regions.

The sample's time point label, decoded: 20 to 30 weeks on oral tofacitinib. The sample's treatment or condition label, in plain terms: oral pan-JAK inhibitor, 5-10 mg twice daily. Lesional scalp punch biopsies and peripheral blood were obtained from alopecia areata patients. After PBMCs were isolated by density centrifugation and stained for CD3, CD4 and CD8, a FACSAria was used to sort CD4+ and CD8+ T cells. Between the V and J ends, shortened by 0 bases and 1 base respectively, the junction contains 12 bases. From the germline V gene, CDR1 is MNHEY and CDR2 is SVGAGI. The cysteine opens and the phenylalanine closes a CDR3 of 16 amino acids. Just the 48-base CDR3 DNA is kept, in frame starting at base 1. Library construction relied on the immunoSEQ multiplex PCR assay. RNA was extracted from all samples and reverse transcribed into cDNA, which served as template for TCR sequencing. SuperScript III was used to make first-strand cDNA, primed with a 2:1 mix of oligo-dT and random hexamers. A synthetic immune receptor repertoire was used to measure amplification bias, and any remaining bias was corrected computationally. The original pipeline was this. Raw reads were preprocessed to remove errors, and CDR3 was defined according to IMGT conventions as the region from the conserved cysteine to phenylalanine. Clonality was computed by normalizing Shannon entropy by log2 of the number of productive unique TCRs and subtracting the result from 1. Whether scalp clones were CD4 or CD8 was inferred by matching scalp TCRbeta sequences against CD4 and CD8 repertoires sorted from blood. TCRdb holds this immuneACCESS table with in-frame rearrangements only. Some clones are missing; in checked studies, unresolved V genes explain under half, and the rest has no known cause. For V, J and clone size, that table is used; D and trimming come from the DNA. The sample records 150,000 to 200,000 clones, roughly three fifths of which are singletons. The ten largest clones capture roughly 12% of the sample.

This clone was detected only a few times. Its antigen is currently not known. Qualities for individual bases were not recorded, and no much larger clone is one base off. Paper-wide results and their limitations: Compared with mice, TCR sequences shared between patients were less clear, possibly partly because of HLA diversity across the patient population. Because the treated cohort was small and had just a single nonresponder, larger studies are needed to establish links between baseline CD8+ expansion and response. Tofacitinib significantly decreased scalp clonality and the number of expanded CD8+ clones among the top 100 scalp clones. Unlike mouse skin, which is dominated by gammadelta T cells, normal human skin has resident alphabeta T cells that are also sequenced, and this complicates analysis of the scalp TCR repertoire. During tofacitinib treatment, many expanded lesional clones stuck around in both scalp and blood, and this persistence may partly explain why relapse happens after treatment is stopped. Lesional scalp, especially in alopecia totalis/universalis, showed higher clonality and more expanded CD8+ clones than normal scalp, suggesting antigenic drive.

The sample was CD8+ T cells sorted from blood, taken at week 24, from a patient treated with tofacitinib. This TCR derives from a human donor with alopecia areata. This chain joins TRBV6-5 to TRBJ1-2; the D gene lacks a confident call. CDR3 reads: CASSYSVGPINYGYTF. DNA sequence: TGTGCCAGCAGTTACTCCGTCGGTCCTATTAACTATGGCTACACCTTC.